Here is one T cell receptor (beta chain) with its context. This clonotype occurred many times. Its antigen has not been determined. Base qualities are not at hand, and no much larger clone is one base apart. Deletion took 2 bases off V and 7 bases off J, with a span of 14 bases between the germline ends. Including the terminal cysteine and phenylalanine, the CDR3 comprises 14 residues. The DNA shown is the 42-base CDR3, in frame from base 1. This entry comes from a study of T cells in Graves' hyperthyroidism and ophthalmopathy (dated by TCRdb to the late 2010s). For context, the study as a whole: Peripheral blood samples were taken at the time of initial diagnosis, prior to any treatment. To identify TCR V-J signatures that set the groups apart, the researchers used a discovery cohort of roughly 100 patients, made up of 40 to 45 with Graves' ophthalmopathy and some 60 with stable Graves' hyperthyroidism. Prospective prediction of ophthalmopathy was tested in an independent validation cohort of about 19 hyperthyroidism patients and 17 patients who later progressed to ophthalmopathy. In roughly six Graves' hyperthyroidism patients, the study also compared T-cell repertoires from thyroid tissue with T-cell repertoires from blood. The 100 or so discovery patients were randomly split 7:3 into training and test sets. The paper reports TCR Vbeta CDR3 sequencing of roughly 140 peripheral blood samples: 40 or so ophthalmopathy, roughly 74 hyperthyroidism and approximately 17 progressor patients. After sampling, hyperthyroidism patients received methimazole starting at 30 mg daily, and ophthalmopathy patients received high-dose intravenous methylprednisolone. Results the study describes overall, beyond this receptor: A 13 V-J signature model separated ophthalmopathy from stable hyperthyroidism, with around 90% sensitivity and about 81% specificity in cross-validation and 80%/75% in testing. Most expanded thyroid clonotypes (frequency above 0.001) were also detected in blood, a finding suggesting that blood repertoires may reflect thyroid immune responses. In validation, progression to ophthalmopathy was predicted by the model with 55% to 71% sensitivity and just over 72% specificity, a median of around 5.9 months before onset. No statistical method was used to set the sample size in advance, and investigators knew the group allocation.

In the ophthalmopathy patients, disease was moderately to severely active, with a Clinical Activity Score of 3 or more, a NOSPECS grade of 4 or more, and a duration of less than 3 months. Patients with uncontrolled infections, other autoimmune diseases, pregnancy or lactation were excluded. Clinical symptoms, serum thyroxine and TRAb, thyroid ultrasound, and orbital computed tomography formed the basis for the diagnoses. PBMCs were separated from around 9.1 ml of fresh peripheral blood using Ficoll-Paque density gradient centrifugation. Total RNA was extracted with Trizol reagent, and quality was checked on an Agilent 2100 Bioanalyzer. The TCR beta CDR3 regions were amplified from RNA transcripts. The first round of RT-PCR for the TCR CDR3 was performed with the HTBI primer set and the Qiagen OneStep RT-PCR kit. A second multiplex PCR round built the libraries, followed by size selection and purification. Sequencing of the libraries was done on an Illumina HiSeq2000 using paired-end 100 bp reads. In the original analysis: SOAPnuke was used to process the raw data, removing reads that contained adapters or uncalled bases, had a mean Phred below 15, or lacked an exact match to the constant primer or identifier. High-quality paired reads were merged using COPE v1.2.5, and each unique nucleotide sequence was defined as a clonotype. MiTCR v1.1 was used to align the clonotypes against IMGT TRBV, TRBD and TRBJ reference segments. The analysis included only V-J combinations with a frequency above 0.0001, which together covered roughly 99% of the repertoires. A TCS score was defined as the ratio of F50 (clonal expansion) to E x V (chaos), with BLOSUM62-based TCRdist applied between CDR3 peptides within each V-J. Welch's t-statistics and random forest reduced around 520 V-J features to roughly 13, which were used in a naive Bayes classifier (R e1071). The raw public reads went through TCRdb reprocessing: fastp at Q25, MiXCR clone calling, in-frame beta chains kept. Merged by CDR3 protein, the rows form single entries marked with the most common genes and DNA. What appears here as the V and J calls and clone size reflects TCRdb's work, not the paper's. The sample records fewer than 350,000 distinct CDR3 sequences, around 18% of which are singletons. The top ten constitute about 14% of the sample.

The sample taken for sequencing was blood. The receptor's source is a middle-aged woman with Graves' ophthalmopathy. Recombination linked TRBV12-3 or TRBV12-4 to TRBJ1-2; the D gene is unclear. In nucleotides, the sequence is TGTGCCAGCAGTTTACTCGGGGAGCATTCTGGCTACACCTTC. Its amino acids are CASSLLGEHSGYTF.